This passage covers 17 T cell receptor beta chains from one sample sequenced in a study of OX40 agonist ivuxolimab in advanced cancers. Using immunoSEQ multiplex PCR, the repertoire was profiled, and TCRdb retains in-frame clones only, with some absent. The repertoire holds under 25,000 clones, around 84% seen once, with 21% in the top ten. The input for sequencing was CD4+ or CD8+ T cells sorted from blood, taken in a trial of the OX40 agonist ivuxolimab. The receptors derive from an adult with an advanced solid tumor such as melanoma, head and neck, liver or kidney cancer.

The rearrangement uses TRBV19 and TRBJ2-7; the D gene is possibly TRBD2 (5 bases). V lost 6 bases to trimming and J lost 0 bases, with 9 bases between them. This CDR3 has 13 residues. From germline, CDR1 is LNHDA and CDR2 SQIVND (reference sequence). DNA of the CDR3: TGTGCCAGTAGCGGGGTACTCTCCTACGAGCAGTACTTC. Its protein is CASSGVLSYEQYF. The variable domain in full, with the rest retrieved from reference TRBV19 and TRBJ2-7, is DGGITQSPKYLFRKEGQNVTLSCEQNLNHDAMYWYRQDPGQGLRLIYYSQIVNDFQKGDIAEGYSVSREKKESFPLTVTSAQKNPTAFYLCASSGVLSYEQYFGPGTRLTVT.

The rearrangement uses TRBV10-3 and TRBJ2-4, with TRBD1 matching over 7 bases. CDR1 and CDR2 from the germline V gene are ENHRY and SYGVKD. The CDR3 totals 15 residues. V shed 2 bases and J 6 bases; nucleotides not matched to a gene: 7. CDR3 bases: TGTGCCATCAGTGAGCTACCGGGACAGTCAAACATTCAGTACTTC. Amino acids: CAISELPGQSNIQYF.

The rearrangement joins TRBV7-9 to TRBJ2-1; D might be TRBD2 (6 bases). This CDR3 is 16 amino acids long. V lost 5 bases and J lost 5, with 19 bases in between. Germline V gene data show CDR1 as SEHNR and CDR2 as FQNEAQ (reference sequence). This CDR3 reads CASSPFFVAEDNEQFF. The CDR3 region has the DNA TGTGCCAGCAGCCCCTTCTTTGTAGCGGAAGACAATGAGCAGTTCTTC.

The genes are TRBV9 and TRBJ1-5; 9 nucleotides align to TRBD1. The CDR3 totals 15 residues. In germline, CDR1 is SGDLS, CDR2 YYNGEE. V was clipped by 3 bases and J by 7 bases; unmatched bases: 8. As DNA, the CDR3 is TGTGCCAGCAGCGCCTCCGGGACAGGGTCGCAGCCCCAGCATTTT. Translation: CASSASGTGSQPQHF.

The chain uses TRBV7-8 and TRBJ2-7; 7 bases agree with TRBD1. The germline V gene has CDR1 SGHVS and CDR2 FQNEAQ. The CDR3 is made up of 16 amino acids. Germline trimming cut 5 bases from V and 3 bases from J; bases unmatched to any gene: 13. This chain's CDR3 is CASSGPPGQSIYEQYF. The DNA of the CDR3 is TGTGCCAGCAGCGGTCCACCGGGACAGTCTATCTACGAGCAGTACTTC.

The V and J genes are TRBV7-9 and TRBJ1-2, with D possibly matching TRBD1 (5 bases). The CDR3 consists of 15 residues. Trimming took 5 bases from V and 3 from J, leaving 16 bases between them. Germline CDR1 reads SEHNR; CDR2 reads FQNEAQ (reference sequence). The DNA for the CDR3 is TGTGCCAGCAGCCCTCCGGGGCAGGTCTACTATGGCTACACCTTC. It codes for CASSPPGQVYYGYTF.

The V call is TRBV5-4, the J call TRBJ2-2, with 9 nucleotides matching TRBD2. Germline CDR1 and CDR2: SGHNT and YYREEE (reference sequence). The CDR3 is made up of 17 amino acids. V lost 0 bases, J lost 4 bases, and 7 bases stayed unmatched. The CDR3, as DNA: TGTGCCAGCAGCTTGGTAGCGGGAGAGGGGGGCACCGGGGAGCTGTTTTTT. It yields the protein CASSLVAGEGGTGELFF.

The chain has TRBV7-9 and TRBJ2-1, with D uncertain. CDR1 is SEHNR, CDR2 FQNEAQ, per germline (reference sequence). The germline V and J ends were trimmed by 3 bases and 7 bases, with 1 base remaining between them. The CDR3 covers 10 residues. Here the CDR3 DNA reads TGTGCCAGCAGCTTTAATGAGCAGTTCTTC. Amino acid sequence: CASSFNEQFF.

This clone has more than one count but fewer than ten. The genes are TRBV9 and TRBJ2-5, with 11 bases lining up with TRBD2. CDR1 and CDR2 (germline): SGDLS, YYNGEE. This CDR3 comprises 15 residues. V lost 2 bases and J lost 5; bases outside the gene matches: 5. The DNA for the CDR3 is TGTGCCAGCAGCGTTAGCGGGGGGGCCTCGGAGACCCAGTACTTC. Amino acids: CASSVSGGASETQYF.

The V and J genes are TRBV9 and TRBJ1-2; TRBD1 is a possible D gene (5 bases). Germline V gene sequence: CDR1 SGDLS, CDR2 YYNGEE. Trimming pared 0 bases from V and 4 bases from J, leaving 10 bases between. CDR3 length equals 14 residues. CDR3 coding DNA: TGTGCCAGCAGCGTAGGGAGAGGGGTCTATGGCTACACCTTC. Translating gives CASSVGRGVYGYTF.

The chain carries TRBV6-5 and TRBJ2-7, with 8 bases aligning to TRBD2. The CDR3 has 14 residues. Trimming cost V 6 bases and J 2 bases; bases outside gene matches: 6. Germline CDR1 and CDR2: MNHEY and SVGAGI. CDR3 loop: CASRAGLGTYEQYF. The CDR3 bases are TGTGCCAGCAGGGCGGGACTAGGGACCTACGAGCAGTACTTC.

This chain links TRBV7-6 with TRBJ2-2; tentative D call: TRBD2 (6 bases). Germline V gene data show CDR1 as SGHVS and CDR2 as FNYEAQ. Trimming removed 8 bases at V and 2 bases at J, with 9 bases between. This CDR3 spans 13 amino acids. The CDR3 here is CASRDSNTGELFF. Written as DNA, the CDR3 is TGTGCCAGCCGGGACTCAAACACCGGGGAGCTGTTTTTT.

The V gene is TRBV6-1, the J gene TRBJ2-7; D may correspond to TRBD1 or TRBD2 (5 bases each). The CDR3 contains 16 residues. CDR1 is MNHNS, CDR2 SASEGT, per germline. V lost 2 bases to trimming and J lost 3 bases, with 17 bases between them. The CDR3 reads CASSESLGLAVYEQYF. As DNA, the CDR3 is TGTGCCAGCAGTGAATCTTTGGGGCTAGCCGTCTACGAGCAGTACTTC.

This chain uses TRBV5-1 with TRBJ2-7, with unresolved D. V gave up 0 bases and J gave up 2 bases, with 9 bases separating them. The CDR3 is made up of 14 amino acids. The V gene's germline CDR1 is SGHRS and CDR2 YFSETQ. The CDR3 protein is CASSLAVGTYEQYF. In DNA, the CDR3 is TGCGCCAGCAGCTTGGCAGTAGGTACCTACGAGCAGTACTTC.

This chain joins TRBV27 and TRBJ2-3, with 7 bases lining up with TRBD2. CDR3 length: 17 residues. V was pared by 5 bases and J by 2 bases, with 13 bases of the junction left unmatched. Germline-derived CDR1 and CDR2 are MNHEY and SMNVEV (reference sequence). The DNA for the CDR3 is TGTGCCAGCAGTCCACTATCGGCTAGCGGTTACACAGATACGCAGTATTTT. The encoded protein is CASSPLSASGYTDTQYF.

The chain employs TRBV28 and TRBJ2-1; D is unresolved. The CDR3 totals 15 residues. V lost 6 bases, J lost 0 bases, and 12 bases lay in between. The V gene's germline CDR1 is MDHEN and CDR2 SYDVKM. The CDR3 sequence is CASSPAYSSYNEQFF. CDR3 nucleotide sequence: TGTGCCAGCAGCCCGGCCTATAGCTCCTACAATGAGCAGTTCTTC.

The chain employs TRBV27 and TRBJ2-7, with 7 bases matching TRBD2. Germline values: CDR1 MNHEY, CDR2 SMNVEV (reference sequence). The CDR3 loop spans 15 amino acids. The J segment lost 0 bases and the V segment lost 3 bases, leaving 5 bases of the junction unmatched. CDR3 protein: CASSFFGGSSYEQYF. DNA of the CDR3: TGTGCCAGCAGTTTTTTCGGGGGGAGCTCCTACGAGCAGTACTTC.